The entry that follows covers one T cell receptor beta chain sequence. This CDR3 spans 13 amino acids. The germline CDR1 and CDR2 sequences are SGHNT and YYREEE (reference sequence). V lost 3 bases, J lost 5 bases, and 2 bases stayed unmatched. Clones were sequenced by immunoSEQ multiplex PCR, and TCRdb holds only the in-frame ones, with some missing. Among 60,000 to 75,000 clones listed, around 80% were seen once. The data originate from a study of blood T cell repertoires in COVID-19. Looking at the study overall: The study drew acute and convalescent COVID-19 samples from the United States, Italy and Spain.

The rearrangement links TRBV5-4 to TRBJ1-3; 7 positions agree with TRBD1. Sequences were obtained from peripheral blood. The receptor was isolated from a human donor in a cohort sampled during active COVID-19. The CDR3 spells CASSWDSRNTIYF. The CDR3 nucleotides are TGTGCCAGCAGCTGGGACAGCAGAAACACCATATATTTT. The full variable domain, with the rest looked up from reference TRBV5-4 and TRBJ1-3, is ETGVTQSPTHLIKTRGQQVTLRCSSQSGHNTVSWYQQALGQGPQFIFQYYREEENGRGNFPPRFSGLQFPNYSSELNVNALELDDSALYLCASSWDSRNTIYFGEGSWLTVV.